This paragraph reports one TCR beta chain. Here immunoSEQ multiplex PCR was the method, and the copy in TCRdb shows in-frame clones only, minus some. The sample includes approximately 7,200 clones, 94% of them seen just once. These data originate in a study of monozygotic twins with cystic fibrosis. Trimming removed 1 base from V and 5 bases from J, with 14 bases in between. CDR1 and CDR2 (germline): SEHNR, FQNEAQ (reference sequence). The length of the CDR3 is 15 residues. This receptor was identified in a boy between 2 and 10 years old with cystic fibrosis. Sequencing used blood. The genes are TRBV7-9 and TRBJ2-5; D possibly uses TRBD1 or TRBD2 (5 bases each). The CDR3 region is CASSLGSGPGETQYF. The CDR3 DNA reads as TGTGCCAGCAGCTTAGGTTCAGGGCCGGGGGAGACCCAGTACTTC.